This T cell receptor (beta chain) was found in a study of T cells in Graves' hyperthyroidism and ophthalmopathy. The CDR3 sequence is 16 residues long. The trim removed 6 bases at V and 0 bases at J, leaving 9 bases unmatched. CDR1 DFQATT and CDR2 SNEGSKA come from the germline V gene (reference sequence). Calling Graves' hyperthyroidism stable meant ophthalmopathy did not progress within 18 months. This clonotype was observed at least ten times. Amplified regions were TCR beta CDR3 sequences from RNA transcripts. The TCR CDR3 first-round RT-PCR relied on the HTBI primer set. In TCRdb, the multiplex PCR reads were re-called with MiXCR into one record per CDR3 protein. The repertoire holds about 400,000 distinct CDR3 sequences, with approximately 15% as singletons.

This chain joins TRBV20-1 and TRBJ2-1, with TRBD2 identical over 9 bases. This receptor was obtained from a woman between 25 and 40 years old with Graves' hyperthyroidism. Input material: blood. CDR3 DNA sequence: TGCAGTGCCGCGATTCTTAGCGGGAGCTCCTACAATGAGCAGTTCTTC. Its translation is CSAAILSGSSYNEQFF.